This TCR beta chain derives from a study of shared clonotypes between healthy human individuals. In the case of this clone: Its antigen is unidentified.

Study-wide results and caveats: Of the naive CD4 clonotypes, about 5.4% were shared across a few donors.

Naive CD8 cells lacked CD45RO and underwent positive selection for CCR7, leaving out terminally differentiated effector memory CD45RA+ cells. Methods used by the authors: Owing to the provision of junction-only sequences devoid of quality scores by immunoSEQ, filtering differed. TCRdb keeps only in-frame clones here, not all; method: immunoSEQ multiplex PCR. Clonal size and the V and J genes are those of that table, whereas D and trimming came from the DNA. The sample contains hundreds of thousands of clones, approximately 96% of which appear only once. Sequencing input: naive CD8+ T cells sorted from blood. The sequence was collected from a woman aged 25 to 39 in good health.

This CDR3 is CASSQDLTVGQLPSSDEQFF. The CDR3 nucleotides read TGTGCCAGCAGCCAAGACCTGACAGTGGGGCAATTACCCTCGTCCGATGAGCAGTTCTTC. This chain joins TRBV4-2 and TRBJ2-1; TRBD1 might be the D (5 bases). V was shortened by 0 bases and J by 8 bases, with 29 bases between the two germline ends. CDR1 and CDR2 (germline): LGHNA, YNFKEQ. This CDR3 contains 20 residues.